This T cell receptor (beta chain) was sequenced during a study of sequential checkpoint blockade in melanoma. Study-wide background: Matched biopsies came pretreatment and at week 13 for about two dozen patients.

Measured with immunoSEQ multiplex PCR; TCRdb has only the in-frame clones, and not every one. In the table there are about 21,000 clones, 27% of which are singletons. Treatment described: randomized to nivolumab then ipilimumab (arm A) or the reverse (arm B). Germline V gene lookup returns CDR1 MNHGY and CDR2 SAAAGT. This CDR3 comprises 14 residues. V dropped 7 bases and J dropped 5; count of bases not matched to a gene: 7. Here the sequenced sample was tumor tissue (inferred from file names), taken from a patient given nivolumab and ipilimumab in sequence. This chain uses TRBV6-8 with TRBJ2-4; TRBD1 aligns across 8 bases. The source is a human donor with melanoma. The CDR3 DNA follows: TGTGCCAGCAACCAGGGACAGGCCCAAAACATTCAGTACTTC. Translating gives CASNQGQAQNIQYF.